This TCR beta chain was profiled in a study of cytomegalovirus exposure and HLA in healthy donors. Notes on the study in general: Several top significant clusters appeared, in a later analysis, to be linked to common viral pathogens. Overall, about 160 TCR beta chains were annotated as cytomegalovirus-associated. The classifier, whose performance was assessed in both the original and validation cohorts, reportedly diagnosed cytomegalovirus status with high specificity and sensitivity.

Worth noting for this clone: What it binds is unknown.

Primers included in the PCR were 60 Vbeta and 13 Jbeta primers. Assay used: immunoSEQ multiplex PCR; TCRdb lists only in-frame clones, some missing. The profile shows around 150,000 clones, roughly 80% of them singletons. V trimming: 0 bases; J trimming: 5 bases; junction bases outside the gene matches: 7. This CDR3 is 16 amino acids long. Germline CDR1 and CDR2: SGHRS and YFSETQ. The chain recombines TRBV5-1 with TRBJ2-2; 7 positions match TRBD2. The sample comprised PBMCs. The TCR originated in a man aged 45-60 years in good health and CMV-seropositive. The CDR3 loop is CASSLERGGGTGELFF. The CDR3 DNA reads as TGCGCCAGCAGCTTGGAACGCGGGGGTGGGACCGGGGAGCTGTTTTTT.